The T cell receptor (beta chain) under discussion was sequenced for a study of T-cell memory formation after mild COVID-19. Background on the study: The TCR clusters were mostly specific to one donor.

The CDR3 loop spans 12 amino acids. Trimming left V 3 bases short and J 7 bases short, with 8 bases between. CDR1 and CDR2 (germline): KGHDR, SFDVKD. This clonotype occurred a few times. Antigen specificity is unknown. Study-wide points: Day 15 to 85 contracting clones showed balanced CD4/CD8; later expanders leaned CD4+. Some SARS-CoV-2-responding clones were already detected in memory before infection.

Constant-segment-primed 5'RACE gave TCR alpha and TCR beta cDNA libraries with sample barcodes and UMIs. TCRdb fed the 5' RACE reads into MiXCR, producing one record per CDR3 protein. The sample includes 140,000 to 150,000 distinct CDR3 sequences, 25% of them seen just once. This clonotype was obtained from an adult woman who had mild COVID-19 (a few samples of this study predate the infection). Cell type and time point are not known. This chain connects TRBV24-1 to TRBJ2-5; D not certain. Sequenced input: PBMCs or a T cell subset sorted from them (not recorded which). The CDR3 spells CATSDLLGTQYF. CDR3 coding DNA: TGTGCCACCAGTGATCTCCTCGGGACCCAGTACTTC.